A single sample is the source of the 27 T cell receptor beta chains below, sequenced in a study of T cells after yellow fever vaccination. TCRdb re-derived calls from the 5' RACE reads in MiXCR, one entry per CDR3 protein. The data hold 400,000 or so distinct CDR3 sequences, with about 9.9% observed a single time. Sequencing used PBMCs, obtained on the day of the first yellow fever vaccination. The source is a man aged 18 to 29 who received the YFV17D yellow fever vaccine.

The gene calls are TRBV4-2 and TRBJ2-4, with 9 bases lining up with TRBD1. The J segment lost 8 bases and the V segment lost 0 bases, leaving 11 bases of the junction unmatched. CDR3 length: 17 amino acids. CDR1 and CDR2 (germline): LGHNA, YNFKEQ. As DNA, the CDR3 is TGTGCCAGCAGCCAAGATGCCCCCGGGACAGGGTCATACATTCAGTACTTC. Residues: CASSQDAPGTGSYIQYF.

The genes are TRBV12-3 or TRBV12-4 and TRBJ2-3; no clear D. The CDR3 runs 13 residues. Trimming left V 5 bases short and J 6 bases short, with 12 bases between. CDR3 sequence reads: CASSTTGADTQYF. The CDR3 nucleotides read TGTGCCAGCAGTACTACCGGAGCGGATACGCAGTATTTT.

The CDR3 bases are TGTGCCAGCAGCCGGCCCCTTACTCTAGCGGCGGGAAAAGAGACCCAGTACTTC. Translation: CASSRPLTLAAGKETQYF. The gene calls are TRBV7-8 and TRBJ2-5; TRBD2 matches 7 bases. This CDR3 has 18 residues. The germline gives CDR1 SGHVS, CDR2 FQNEAQ. The ends lost 5 bases at V and 3 bases at J; junction bases unmatched: 18. The complete variable domain, with remaining parts taken from reference TRBV7-8 and TRBJ2-5, reads GAGVSQSPRYKVAKRGQDVALRCDPISGHVSLFWYQQALGQGPEFLTYFQNEAQLDKSGLPSDRFFAERPEGSVSTLKIQRTQQEDSAVYLCASSRPLTLAAGKETQYFGPGTRLLVL.

In its sample, this clonotype was seen many times. The chain combines TRBV7-2 with TRBJ2-3, with D perhaps TRBD1 or TRBD2 (5 bases each). Trimming shortened V by 0 bases and J by 2 bases, and 12 bases separated the two germline ends. This CDR3 has 16 amino acids. Germline V gives CDR1 SGHTA, CDR2 FQGNSA. The CDR3 DNA reads as TGTGCCAGCAGCTTAGCGCTGGGGGTCACCACAGATACGCAGTATTTT. Amino acids: CASSLALGVTTDTQYF.

The rearrangement uses TRBV6-6 and TRBJ1-2; D gene unclear. Germline-derived CDR1 and CDR2 are MNHNY and SVGAGI (reference sequence). The CDR3 is made up of 12 amino acids. V was shortened by 2 bases and J by 4 bases, with 5 bases between the two germline ends. This CDR3 reads CASSYPSYGYTF. In nucleotides, the CDR3 is TGTGCCAGCAGTTACCCCAGCTATGGCTACACCTTC.

The chain employs TRBV7-2 and TRBJ2-5, with D possibly being TRBD1 (6 bases). Germline values: CDR1 SGHTA, CDR2 FQGNSA. V lost 5 bases and J lost 4, with 14 bases in between. The CDR3 consists of 14 residues. Here the CDR3 reads CASSRITGLETQYF. The CDR3, as DNA: TGTGCCAGCAGCCGTATTACAGGGTTAGAGACCCAGTACTTC.

The rearrangement joins TRBV5-5 to TRBJ2-7, with a tentative D call TRBD2 (6 bases). This CDR3 spans 14 amino acids. V was shortened by 3 bases and J by 6 bases, with 16 bases between the two germline ends. From germline, CDR1 is SGHKS and CDR2 YYEKEE (reference sequence). Here the CDR3 DNA reads TGTGCCAGCAGCTCAGGGACTTCCCTTCGCGAGCAGTACTTC. Translation: CASSSGTSLREQYF.

On this clonotype: At one end the junction does not follow the germline gene, possibly because of a read error. The chain combines TRBV4-2 with TRBJ1-1; D is undetermined. The CDR3 is made up of 13 amino acids. CDR1 is LGHNA, CDR2 YNFKEQ, per germline. CDR3 nucleotide sequence: TGTGCCATCAGCCGCGAGGGGAACACTGAAGCTTTCTTT. The encoded protein is CAISREGNTEAFF.

This rearrangement joins TRBV6-2 or TRBV6-3 to TRBJ2-1; D remains unclear. The CDR3 runs 15 residues. The germline V and J ends were trimmed by 5 bases and 1 base, with 12 bases remaining between them. The V gene's germline CDR1 is MNHEY and CDR2 SVGEGT. In nucleotides, the CDR3 is TGTGCCAGCAGTGAGCTCCAAGCGTCCTACAATGAGCAGTTCTTC. As protein: CASSELQASYNEQFF.

This clonotype was counted a few times. This chain uses TRBV6-5 with TRBJ2-3; the D is unclear. V lost 7 bases and J 6 bases, leaving 8 bases between the germline ends. Per the germline V gene, CDR1 is MNHEY and CDR2 is SVGAGI. The CDR3 sequence is 11 residues long. Here the CDR3 DNA reads TGTGCCAGCAACCTAGGGGATACGCAGTATTTT. This gives the protein CASNLGDTQYF.

This clonotype was observed a few times. CDR3 bases: TGTGCCATCAGTGAGTCGACCCCTCTAGGTGGCTACACCTTC. Residues: CAISESTPLGGYTF. The genes are TRBV10-3 and TRBJ1-2; D remains ambiguous. CDR3 length: 14 amino acids. Trimming removed 0 bases at V and 7 bases at J, with 12 bases between. The germline gives CDR1 ENHRY, CDR2 SYGVKD.

This rearrangement joins TRBV21-1 to TRBJ2-5. TRBV21-1 is tagged as a pseudogene. The CDR3 loop spans 12 amino acids. CDR3 DNA sequence: TGTGCCAGCAGCAAAGGGCAAGAGACCCAGTACTTC. Translation: CASSKGQETQYF.

This clonotype was counted between two and nine times. The chain combines TRBV7-6 with TRBJ1-4; D remains unclear. Trimming removed 4 bases from V and 9 bases from J, with 15 bases in between. From germline, CDR1 is SGHVS and CDR2 FNYEAQ. The CDR3 sequence is 14 residues long. DNA for the CDR3: TGTGCCAGCAGCTCCCAGGCCTTAGTAAAAAAACTGTTTTTT. As protein: CASSSQALVKKLFF.

This clonotype was observed a few times. The chain employs TRBV5-3 and TRBJ2-2, with 11 bases matching TRBD1. TRBV5-3 is reported as an ORF; its role is uncertain. The length of the CDR3 is 18 residues. Trimming cost V 4 bases and J 3 bases; bases outside gene matches: 11. For the CDR3, the DNA is TGTGCCAGAAGCCTCTTCGGACAGGGGGCTTCGGACACCGGGGAGCTGTTTTTT. Encoded protein: CARSLFGQGASDTGELFF.

J is TRBJ1-1 and V is TRBV19; TRBD1 is a possible D gene (6 bases). Germline assignment: CDR1 LNHDA and CDR2 SQIVND (reference sequence). V was cut by 5 bases and J by 12 bases, with 13 bases left in between. CDR3 length equals 11 residues. The CDR3, as DNA: TGTGCCAGTAGTTTCCGGGACAAAACTTTCTTT. It is translated as CASSFRDKTFF.

This clonotype appeared a few times. The chain recombines TRBV12-3 or TRBV12-4 with TRBJ1-3; D gene unclear. V dropped 5 bases and J dropped 0 bases, with 11 bases sitting between them. CDR3 length: 15 amino acids. The CDR3 sequence: CASSRWRGSGNTIYF. CDR3 DNA sequence: TGTGCCAGCAGTCGGTGGCGGGGCTCTGGAAACACCATATATTTT.

At least ten counts were recorded for this clonotype. The chain has TRBV7-9 and TRBJ1-5; D call uncertain. Trimming removed 1 base from V and 6 bases from J, with 7 bases in between. The CDR3 has 13 amino acids. Germline loops: CDR1 SEHNR, CDR2 FQNEAQ (reference sequence). For the CDR3, the DNA is TGTGCCAGCAGCTTAGGGATGAGTCAGCCCCAGCATTTT. The encoded protein is CASSLGMSQPQHF.

The chain employs TRBV2 and TRBJ2-3, with 7 bases matching TRBD2. The CDR3 consists of 14 residues. With V trimmed by 5 bases and J by 5 bases, 7 bases remained unmatched. Germline V gene sequence: CDR1 SNHLY, CDR2 FYNNEI. Here the CDR3 DNA reads TGTGCCAGCAGTCGGACTAGAAGTATAGATACGCAGTATTTT. Its protein is CASSRTRSIDTQYF.

The V gene is TRBV5-1, the J gene TRBJ2-7; the match to TRBD2 covers 7 bases. This CDR3 is built from 14 residues. V was clipped by 3 bases and J by 2 bases; unmatched bases: 5. CDR1 SGHRS and CDR2 YFSETQ come from the germline V gene. Written as DNA, the CDR3 is TGCGCCAGCAGCTCACTAGCGCCAACCTACGAGCAGTACTTC. Translation: CASSSLAPTYEQYF.

This chain joins TRBV5-6 and TRBJ2-5; 7 bases align to TRBD1. Looked up from germline, CDR1 is SGHDT and CDR2 is YYEEEE. The V gene end was trimmed by 2 bases and the J gene end by 5 bases; junction bases not matched to a gene: 6. The CDR3 totals 14 residues. CDR3 sequence (DNA): TGTGCCAGCAGCTTTATAGGGGGCGGGGAGACCCAGTACTTC. Encoded protein: CASSFIGGGETQYF.

This rearrangement joins TRBV5-1 to TRBJ2-1; TRBD2 matches 10 bases. This CDR3 spans 17 amino acids. V lost 4 bases to trimming and J lost 0 bases; unmatched junction nucleotides: 7. The germline V gene has CDR1 SGHRS and CDR2 YFSETQ. CDR3 in amino acids: CASSGSSGGSSYNEQFF. The CDR3 nucleotides read TGCGCCAGCAGCGGTTCTAGCGGGGGAAGCTCCTACAATGAGCAGTTCTTC. The whole variable domain, remainder taken from reference TRBV5-1 and TRBJ2-1, is KAGVTQTPRYLIKTRGQQVTLSCSPISGHRSVSWYQQTPGQGLQFLFEYFSETQRNKGNFPGRFSGRQFSNSRSEMNVSTLELGDSALYLCASSGSSGGSSYNEQFFGPGTRLTVL.

This clonotype has a handful of counts. The rearrangement joins TRBV18 to TRBJ2-5; D call uncertain. Trimming cost V 9 bases and J 5 bases, with 16 bases left between them. The germline V gene encodes CDR1 KGHSH and CDR2 LQKENI. The CDR3 totals 13 residues. Here the CDR3 DNA reads TGTGCCAGTCTCGCGATGGCCGGGGAGACCCAGTACTTC. It encodes CASLAMAGETQYF.

The CDR3 sequence is CASSQDPQYNSPLHF. The CDR3 DNA reads TGTGCCAGCAGCCAAGACCCCCAGTATAATTCACCCCTCCACTTT. The chain recombines TRBV4-2 with TRBJ1-6; D unresolved. Trimming left V 0 bases short and J 4 bases short, with 7 bases between. CDR1 is LGHNA and CDR2 is YNFKEQ in the germline V gene. CDR3 length equals 15 residues.

This clonotype was counted many times. The chain is built from TRBV29-1 and TRBJ2-1; D is uncertain. In germline, CDR1 is SQVTM, CDR2 ANQGSEA. CDR3 length: 15 amino acids. The V end was cut by 1 base, the J end by 4 bases, with 14 bases between. CDR3 sequence reads: CSVEGGGYRYNEQFF. DNA of the CDR3: TGCAGCGTTGAAGGCGGCGGCTATCGGTACAATGAGCAGTTCTTC.

This clonotype was detected only a few times. This chain uses TRBV7-6 with TRBJ1-6; D not certain. V lost 3 bases and J 5 bases, leaving 17 bases between the germline ends. CDR3 length: 17 amino acids. Looked up from germline, CDR1 is SGHVS and CDR2 is FNYEAQ. The CDR3 loop reads CASSLEPSSGNNSPLHF. For the CDR3, the DNA is TGTGCCAGCAGCTTGGAGCCGAGCTCGGGCAATAATTCACCCCTCCACTTT.

The chain recombines TRBV5-4 with TRBJ2-3; D call uncertain. Per the germline V gene, CDR1 is SGHNT and CDR2 is YYREEE (reference sequence). The CDR3 is 11 residues long. Between the trimmed V and J ends, which lost 6 bases and 6 bases, there was a span of 8 bases. In DNA, the CDR3 is TGTGCCAGCAACCAGGCGGATACGCAGTATTTT. Its translation: CASNQADTQYF.

The table lists this clonotype with a few counts. The rearrangement uses TRBV28 and TRBJ2-1, with 9 bases matching TRBD2. V gave up 0 bases and J gave up 4 bases; unmatched junction bases: 4. CDR1 MDHEN and CDR2 SYDVKM come from the germline V gene. The CDR3 is 16 residues long. CDR3 bases: TGTGCCAGCAGTTTATGGCCTAGCGGGGTTTACAATGAGCAGTTCTTC. It specifies CASSLWPSGVYNEQFF. The full variable domain, completed using reference TRBV28 and TRBJ2-1, is DVKVTQSSRYLVKRTGEKVFLECVQDMDHENMFWYRQDPGLGLRLIYFSYDVKMKEKGDIPEGYSVSREKKERFSLILESASTNQTSMYLCASSLWPSGVYNEQFFGPGTRLTVL.